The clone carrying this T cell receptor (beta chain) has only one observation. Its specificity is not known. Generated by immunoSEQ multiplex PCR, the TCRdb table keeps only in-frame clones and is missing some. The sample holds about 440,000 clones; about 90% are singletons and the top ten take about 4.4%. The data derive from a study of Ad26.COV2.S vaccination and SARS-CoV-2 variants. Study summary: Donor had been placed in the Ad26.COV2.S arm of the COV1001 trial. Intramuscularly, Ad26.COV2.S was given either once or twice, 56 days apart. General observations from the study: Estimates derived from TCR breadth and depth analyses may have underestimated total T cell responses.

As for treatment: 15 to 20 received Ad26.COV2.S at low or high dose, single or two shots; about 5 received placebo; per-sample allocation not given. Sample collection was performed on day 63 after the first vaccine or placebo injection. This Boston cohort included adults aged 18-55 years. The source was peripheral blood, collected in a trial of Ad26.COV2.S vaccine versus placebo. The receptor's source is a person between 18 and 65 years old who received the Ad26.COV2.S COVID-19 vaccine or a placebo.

In DNA form, the CDR3 reads TGTGCCACCAGTGATCCCACAGGCCACGAGCAGTACTTC. This encodes CATSDPTGHEQYF. The chain couples TRBV24-1 to TRBJ2-7, with D maybe TRBD1 (5 bases). With 3 bases removed from V and 5 bases from J, the gap between germline ends came to 10 bases. The V gene's germline CDR1 is KGHDR and CDR2 SFDVKD. The CDR3 extends over 13 amino acids.